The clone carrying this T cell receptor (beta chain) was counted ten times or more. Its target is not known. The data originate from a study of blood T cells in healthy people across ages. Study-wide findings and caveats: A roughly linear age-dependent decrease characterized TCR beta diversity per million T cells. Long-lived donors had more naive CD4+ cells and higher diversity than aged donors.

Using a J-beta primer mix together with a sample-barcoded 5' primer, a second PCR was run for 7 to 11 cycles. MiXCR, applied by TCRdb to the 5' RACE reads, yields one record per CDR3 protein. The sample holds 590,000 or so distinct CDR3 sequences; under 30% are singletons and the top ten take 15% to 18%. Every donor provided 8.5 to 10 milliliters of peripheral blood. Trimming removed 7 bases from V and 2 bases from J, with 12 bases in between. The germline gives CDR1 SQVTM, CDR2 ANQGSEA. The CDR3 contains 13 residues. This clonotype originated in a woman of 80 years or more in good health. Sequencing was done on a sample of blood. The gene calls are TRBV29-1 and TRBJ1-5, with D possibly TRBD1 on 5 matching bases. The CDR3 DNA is TGCAGCGCTAGGGACGGGGGCAATCAGCCCCAGCATTTT. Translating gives CSARDGGNQPQHF. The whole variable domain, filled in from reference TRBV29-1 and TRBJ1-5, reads SAVISQKPSRDICQRGTSLTIQCQVDSQVTMMFWYRQQPGQSLTLIATANQGSEATYESGFVIDKFPISRPNLTFSTLTVSNMSPEDSSIYLCSARDGGNQPQHFGDGTRLSIL.